These T cell receptor beta chains were read from a single sample in a study of identical twins. TCRdb used MiXCR to reprocess the 5' RACE reads, holding one entry per CDR3 protein. The sample lists just under 550,000 distinct CDR3 sequences, over 12% occurring once. This sample was also put to use in a study of yellow fever vaccine responses in identical twins.

The sample taken for sequencing was CD4+ T cells sorted from blood. The origin of the receptors is a woman younger than 35 in good health. Each CDR3 is given with its conserved first and last residue. The D gene is left open where the match is weak. The size entry is marked missing in some rows and otherwise reads once, few, many or a size class.

CDR3 length | D gene | clone size | J gene | V gene | CDR3 protein | CDR3 DNA
15 | NA | NA | TRBJ1-3 | TRBV7-8 | CASSLVAGAGNTIYF | TGTGCCAGCAGCTTAGTGGCAGGGGCTGGAAACACCATATATTTT
16 | TRBD2 | few | TRBJ2-1 | TRBV29-1 | CSVTGTSGRRYNEQFF | TGCAGCGTGACCGGGACTAGCGGGAGAAGGTACAATGAGCAGTTCTTC
13 | NA | NA | TRBJ1-1 | TRBV10-3 | CAISDGGVTEAFF | TGTGCCATCAGTGATGGTGGGGTGACTGAAGCTTTCTTT
16 | NA | many | TRBJ2-3 | TRBV7-9 | CASSLNLGAKQDTQYF | TGTGCCAGCAGCTTAAATCTAGGGGCCAAGCAAGATACGCAGTATTTT
14 | NA | many | TRBJ2-5 | TRBV12-3/TRBV12-4 | CASGLQGYRETQYF | TGTGCCAGCGGTTTACAGGGTTATCGAGAGACCCAGTACTTC
15 | NA | NA | TRBJ1-1 | TRBV20-1 | CSARDRRDPNTEAFF | TGCAGTGCTAGAGATCGCCGGGACCCAAACACTGAAGCTTTCTTT
15 | NA | NA | TRBJ2-7 | TRBV7-9 | CASSHLRDRNYEQYF | TGTGCCAGCAGCCATCTTAGGGACCGCAACTACGAGCAGTACTTC
14 | NA | NA | TRBJ2-1 | TRBV3-1 | CASSQRGSYNEQFF | TGTGCCAGCAGCCAAAGGGGCTCCTACAATGAGCAGTTCTTC
14 | NA | NA | TRBJ1-1 | TRBV6-1 | CASSDPTGRTEAFF | TGTGCCAGCAGTGACCCAACAGGGAGGACTGAAGCTTTCTTT
15 | NA | few | TRBJ2-7 | TRBV3-1 | CASSQGLGGSYEQYF | TGTGCCAGCAGCCAAGGGCTGGGGGGCTCCTACGAGCAGTACTTC
19 | NA | NA | TRBJ2-7 | TRBV6-5 | CASSYRGPESLGGSYEQYF | TGTGCCAGCAGTTACCGGGGGCCGGAGAGCTTGGGTGGGTCCTACGAGCAGTACTTC
15 | NA | few | TRBJ2-1 | TRBV20-1 | CSAPLGGTTYNEQFF | TGCAGTGCGCCACTCGGAGGGACCACCTACAATGAGCAGTTCTTC
14 | NA | once | TRBJ2-3 | TRBV10-2 | CASKDVPGTDTQYF | TGCGCCAGCAAGGACGTGCCGGGCACAGATACGCAGTATTTT
13 | NA | NA | TRBJ2-3 | TRBV7-2 | CASEKRGTDTQYF | TGTGCCAGCGAAAAGCGGGGCACAGATACGCAGTATTTT
13 | NA | few | TRBJ2-2 | TRBV14 | CASSQDFAGELFF | TGTGCCAGCAGCCAAGATTTTGCCGGGGAGCTGTTTTTT
15 | TRBD1 | few | TRBJ2-7 | TRBV12-3/TRBV12-4 | CASSEDRGRSYEQYF | TGTGCCAGCAGTGAAGACAGGGGTAGATCCTACGAGCAGTACTTC
13 | NA | NA | TRBJ2-1 | TRBV2 | CASSRIRYDGQFF | TGTGCCAGCAGCCGAATCCGTTATGATGGGCAGTTCTTC
15 | NA | NA | TRBJ2-5 | TRBV29-1 | CSVAQQGQPQETQYF | TGCAGCGTGGCCCAACAGGGTCAGCCACAAGAGACCCAGTACTTC
12 | NA | NA | TRBJ2-1 | TRBV29-1 | CSAGTQVNEQFF | TGCAGCGCAGGGACTCAGGTCAATGAGCAGTTCTTC
14 | NA | NA | TRBJ2-2 | TRBV3-1 | CASSQGARTGELFF | TGTGCCAGCAGCCAAGGGGCCCGCACCGGGGAGCTGTTTTTT
13 | TRBD1 | NA | TRBJ1-1 | TRBV18 | CASSPQGGSGAFF | TGTGCCAGCTCTCCACAGGGGGGTAGTGGAGCTTTCTTT
14 | NA | NA | TRBJ2-2 | TRBV3-1 | CASSHGTNTGELFF | TGTGCCAGCAGCCATGGGACTAACACCGGGGAGCTGTTTTTT
14 | NA | NA | TRBJ2-2 | TRBV5-1 | CASRGQLNTGELFF | TGCGCCAGCAGGGGACAATTAAACACCGGGGAGCTGTTTTTT
16 | TRBD1 | few | TRBJ2-2 | TRBV5-1 | CASSDGTAANTGELFF | TGCGCCAGCAGCGACGGGACAGCCGCGAACACCGGGGAGCTGTTTTTT
15 | NA | few | TRBJ2-2 | TRBV5-1 | CASSPASSNTGELFF | TGCGCCAGCAGCCCCGCGTCTTCGAACACCGGGGAGCTGTTTTTT
17 | TRBD2 | many | TRBJ2-1 | TRBV12-3/TRBV12-4 | CASNGTSGSRRSNEQFF | TGTGCCAGCAACGGGACTAGCGGGAGTCGGAGAAGTAATGAGCAGTTCTTC
14 | TRBD1 | many | TRBJ1-1 | TRBV20-1 | CSAPLRPGTGEAFF | TGCAGTGCTCCATTGAGGCCCGGGACAGGGGAAGCTTTCTTT
14 | NA | NA | TRBJ2-2 | TRBV20-1 | CSARAYGDTGELFF | TGCAGTGCTAGGGCCTATGGCGACACCGGGGAGCTGTTTTTT
14 | NA | NA | TRBJ2-2 | TRBV7-8 | CASSLQLNTGELFF | TGTGCCAGCAGCTTACAGCTGAACACCGGGGAGCTGTTTTTT
17 | TRBD2 | few | TRBJ2-7 | TRBV7-2 | CASSLGAMWERDYEQYF | TGTGCCAGCAGCTTAGGGGCTATGTGGGAGCGGGACTACGAGCAGTACTTC
14 | NA | few | TRBJ1-5 | TRBV10-2 | CASSGQGYNQPQHF | TGCGCCAGCAGTGGGCAGGGGTACAATCAGCCCCAGCATTTT
13 | TRBD1 | few | TRBJ1-5 | TRBV28 | CASRRGTDQPQHF | TGTGCCAGCAGAAGGGGGACAGATCAGCCCCAGCATTTT
13 | NA | once | TRBJ1-1 | TRBV29-1 | CSVAHTVNTEAFF | TGCAGCGTTGCCCATACAGTGAACACTGAAGCTTTCTTT
16 | TRBD2 | many | TRBJ2-1 | TRBV12-3/TRBV12-4 | CASRPGLAGVLAEQFF | TGTGCCAGCAGACCGGGACTAGCGGGAGTCCTAGCTGAGCAGTTCTTC
14 | NA | NA | TRBJ2-1 | TRBV5-1 | CASSVRREYNEQFF | TGCGCCAGCAGCGTCCGTAGGGAGTACAATGAGCAGTTCTTC
15 | NA | NA | TRBJ2-3 | TRBV10-3 | CAIAGEGAATDTQYF | TGTGCCATCGCGGGAGAGGGGGCAGCCACAGATACGCAGTATTTT
14 | TRBD1 | many | TRBJ2-5 | TRBV3-1 | CASRQRTGPGTQYF | TGTGCCAGCAGGCAACGGACAGGGCCAGGGACCCAGTACTTC
13 | NA | NA | TRBJ1-3 | TRBV5-1 | CASSLAGGRTIYF | TGCGCCAGCAGCTTGGCGGGGGGCCGCACCATATATTTT
15 | TRBD1 | NA | TRBJ2-1 | TRBV3-1 | CASSLGQSQDNEQFF | TGTGCCAGCAGCCTGGGACAGTCCCAAGACAATGAGCAGTTCTTC
17 | NA | NA | TRBJ1-6 | TRBV10-3 | CAISEQYARGKNSPLHF | TGTGCCATCAGTGAGCAATACGCACGGGGTAAAAATTCACCCCTCCACTTT
18 | TRBD2 | many | TRBJ2-3 | TRBV15 | CATLRGFSTSGSTDTQYF | TGTGCCACCCTCAGGGGCTTCTCGACTAGCGGGAGCACAGATACGCAGTATTTT
16 | TRBD2 | NA | TRBJ2-1 | TRBV5-1 | CASSLEASGSGREQFF | TGCGCCAGCAGCTTGGAAGCTAGCGGGAGTGGGAGGGAGCAGTTCTTC
13 | TRBD2 | NA | TRBJ2-3 | TRBV29-1 | CSVGTSGTDTQYF | TGCAGCGTTGGGACTAGCGGCACAGATACGCAGTATTTT
12 | TRBD1 | NA | TRBJ1-2 | TRBV10-2 | CASRTGAGGYTF | TGCGCCAGCCGGACAGGGGCTGGAGGCTACACCTTC
17 | TRBD1 | NA | TRBJ1-1 | TRBV18 | CASSRQTGVVRNTEAFF | TGTGCCAGCTCACGACAGACAGGGGTGGTGCGGAACACTGAAGCTTTCTTT
16 | NA | few | TRBJ1-1 | TRBV5-5 | CASSPGRTIGTAEAFF | TGTGCCAGCAGCCCGGGACGAACCATAGGAACAGCTGAAGCTTTCTTT
15 | TRBD1 | few | TRBJ2-1 | TRBV12-3/TRBV12-4 | CASRRGTGAQDEQFF | TGTGCCAGCAGGAGAGGGACAGGGGCTCAGGATGAGCAGTTCTTC
15 | NA | NA | TRBJ2-3 | TRBV28 | CASKSGGFGTDTQYF | TGTGCCAGCAAATCCGGTGGCTTTGGCACAGATACGCAGTATTTT
14 | NA | NA | TRBJ2-7 | TRBV10-3 | CAISVGTSTYEQYF | TGTGCCATCAGTGTGGGAACATCTACCTACGAGCAGTACTTC
13 | NA | NA | TRBJ2-5 | TRBV29-1 | CSVGSGIWETQYF | TGCAGCGTTGGGTCAGGGATTTGGGAGACCCAGTACTTC
15 | NA | NA | TRBJ2-2 | TRBV20-1 | CSARPDWTNTGELFF | TGCAGTGCTAGGCCCGACTGGACGAACACCGGGGAGCTGTTTTTT
15 | NA | NA | TRBJ2-1 | TRBV12-3/TRBV12-4 | CASSFTGTRKDEQFF | TGTGCCAGCAGTTTTACTGGGACAAGGAAGGATGAGCAGTTCTTC